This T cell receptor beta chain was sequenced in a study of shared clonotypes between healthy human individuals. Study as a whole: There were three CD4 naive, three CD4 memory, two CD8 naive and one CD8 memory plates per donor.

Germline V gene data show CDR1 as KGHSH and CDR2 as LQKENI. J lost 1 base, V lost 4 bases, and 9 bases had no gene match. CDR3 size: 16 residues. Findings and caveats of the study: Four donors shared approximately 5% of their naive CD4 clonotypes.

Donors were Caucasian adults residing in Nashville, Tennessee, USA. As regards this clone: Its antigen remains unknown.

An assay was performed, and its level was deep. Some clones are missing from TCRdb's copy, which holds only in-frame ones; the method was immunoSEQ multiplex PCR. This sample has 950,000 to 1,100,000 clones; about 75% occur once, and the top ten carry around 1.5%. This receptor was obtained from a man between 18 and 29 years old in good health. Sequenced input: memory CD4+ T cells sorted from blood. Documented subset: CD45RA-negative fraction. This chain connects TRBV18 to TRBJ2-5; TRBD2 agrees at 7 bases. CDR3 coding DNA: TGTGCCAGCTCACTCGGACATGGGGAGGGCCAAGAGACCCAGTACTTC. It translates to CASSLGHGEGQETQYF.